This T cell receptor (beta chain) was recovered during a study of PD-L1 blockade in urothelial cancer. CDR1 is LNHDA and CDR2 is SQIVND in the germline V gene (reference sequence). The junction had 10 bases not matched to a gene; V was cut back by 2 bases and J by 2 bases. The CDR3 extends over 17 amino acids. Documented time point: pretreatment peripheral blood. Profiled with immunoSEQ multiplex PCR; TCRdb holds only in-frame clones, not every one. The sample has some 100,000 clones; more than 80% are singletons. This clone has only one observation. The receptor's source is a woman aged 80 or older with urothelial cancer. The sample in question was PBMCs, obtained around atezolizumab (anti-PD-L1) treatment. The chain has TRBV19 and TRBJ2-7; 9 nucleotides match TRBD1. The CDR3, as DNA: TGTGCCAGTAGTATAATACTTGGGACAGGGACTACCTACGAGCAGTACTTC. Amino acid sequence: CASSIILGTGTTYEQYF.